The 29 T cell receptor beta chains given below trace back to one sample, sequenced in a study of PD-L1 blockade in urothelial cancer. Measured with immunoSEQ multiplex PCR; TCRdb has only the in-frame clones, and not every one. Of about 82,000 clones in the sample, 82% were seen once. The sample was PBMCs, taken around atezolizumab (anti-PD-L1) treatment. Receptors were obtained from a man in his 70s with urothelial cancer.

The V and J genes are TRBV6-5 and TRBJ2-1; 9 bases match TRBD1. The germline V gene encodes CDR1 MNHEY and CDR2 SVGAGI. V lost 11 bases, J lost 3 bases, and 8 bases stayed unmatched. The CDR3 is 14 residues long. CDR3 loop: CAHGRTGVYNEQFF. The CDR3 nucleotides read TGTGCCCACGGTCGGACAGGGGTCTACAATGAGCAGTTCTTC.

The chain uses TRBV11-2 and TRBJ2-1, with D tentatively TRBD2 (5 bases). The CDR3 covers 15 residues. The ends were cut back, 3 bases at V and 6 bases at J, with 15 bases in the middle. The germline CDR1 and CDR2 sequences are SGHAT and FQNNGV. As DNA, the CDR3 is TGTGCCAGCAGCTTGGGTGACACACGGGGCAATGAGCAGTTCTTC. Its protein product is CASSLGDTRGNEQFF.

V is TRBV6-5 and J is TRBJ1-1, with D hard to call. V lost 2 bases and J lost 0, with 7 bases in between. The germline gives CDR1 MNHEY, CDR2 SVGAGI. The CDR3 contains 14 residues. The CDR3 is CASSYGFMNTEAFF. CDR3 coding DNA: TGTGCCAGCAGTTACGGCTTTATGAACACTGAAGCTTTCTTT.

V is TRBV11-2 and J is TRBJ2-3; TRBD1 agrees at 7 bases. The ends lost 3 bases at V and 6 bases at J; junction bases unmatched: 6. CDR1 SGHAT and CDR2 FQNNGV come from the germline V gene. The CDR3 sequence is 14 residues long. CDR3 nucleotides: TGTGCCAGCAGCTTTGACCCAGGGGGTGATACGCAGTATTTT. This encodes CASSFDPGGDTQYF.

The count of this clone is one. The V call is TRBV4-2, the J call TRBJ2-7; 8 positions agree with TRBD2. V lost 0 bases to trimming and J lost 5 bases; unmatched junction nucleotides: 6. Per germline, CDR1 LGHNA and CDR2 YNFKEQ. The CDR3 totals 15 residues. The CDR3 DNA is TGTGCCAGCAGCCAAGAGGACAGCGGGAGCGACGAGCAGTACTTC. Translating it yields CASSQEDSGSDEQYF.

The J gene is TRBJ1-5, the V gene TRBV2; 8 bases match TRBD1. The CDR3 covers 16 residues. V lost 6 bases, J lost 0 bases, and 7 bases stayed unmatched. Germline V gene lookup returns CDR1 SNHLY and CDR2 FYNNEI. CDR3 loop: CASRDGTGNSNQPQHF. CDR3 coding DNA: TGTGCCAGCAGGGACGGGACAGGTAATAGCAATCAGCCCCAGCATTTT.

In nucleotides, the CDR3 is TGCGCCAGCAGCTTGGGAGGGTGGGGCACTGAAGCTTTCTTT. It encodes CASSLGGWGTEAFF. The chain combines TRBV5-1 with TRBJ1-1, with D uncertain. The CDR3 is 14 amino acids. Trimming removed 0 bases from V and 4 bases from J, with 10 bases in between. Germline-derived CDR1 and CDR2 are SGHRS and YFSETQ.

This rearrangement joins TRBV7-2 to TRBJ2-3; 7 bases map to TRBD1. The V gene's germline CDR1 is SGHTA and CDR2 FQGNSA. Germline trimming cut 3 bases from V and 4 bases from J; bases unmatched to any gene: 1. The CDR3 runs 13 residues. CDR3 sequence reads: CASSLQGADTQYF. The CDR3 DNA reads as TGTGCCAGCAGCTTGCAGGGGGCAGATACGCAGTATTTT.

The CDR3 nucleotides are TGTGCCAGCAGTGCGCAGGGGGGATCCTACAATGAGCAGTTCTTC. It specifies CASSAQGGSYNEQFF. This chain joins TRBV2 and TRBJ2-1, with a tentative D call TRBD1 (7 bases). V was trimmed by 4 bases and J by 1 base, leaving 11 bases between them. In germline, CDR1 is SNHLY, CDR2 FYNNEI. The CDR3 extends over 15 amino acids.

Only a few counts were recorded for this clone. The chain recombines TRBV28 with TRBJ2-7; D is possibly TRBD2 (6 bases). Between the trimmed V and J ends, which lost 6 bases and 3 bases, there was a span of 36 bases. Germline V gene data show CDR1 as MDHEN and CDR2 as SYDVKM. This CDR3 comprises 21 residues. CDR3 loop: CASSASEHRIIAEPILYEQYF. In DNA form, the CDR3 reads TGTGCCAGCAGCGCCTCCGAACACAGGATAATAGCGGAGCCCATCCTCTACGAGCAGTACTTC. Full variable domain (remainder filled in from reference TRBV28 and TRBJ2-7): DVKVTQSSRYLVKRTGEKVFLECVQDMDHENMFWYRQDPGLGLRLIYFSYDVKMKEKGDIPEGYSVSREKKERFSLILESASTNQTSMYLCASSASEHRIIAEPILYEQYFGPGTRLTVT.

The gene calls are TRBV5-1 and TRBJ1-4, with a weak D call TRBD1 (5 bases). This CDR3 contains 14 residues. V was clipped by 3 bases and J by 8 bases, with 14 bases between them. Germline V gives CDR1 SGHRS, CDR2 YFSETQ. The CDR3 is CASSWDSSEEKLFF. In DNA, the CDR3 is TGCGCCAGCAGCTGGGACTCCTCGGAGGAAAAACTGTTTTTT.

The chain joins TRBV7-9 to TRBJ2-7; the match to TRBD1 covers 8 bases. Germline CDR1 is SEHNR and CDR2 is FQNEAQ (reference sequence). CDR3 length: 14 residues. V shed 1 base, J shed 4 bases, and the junction held 3 bases outside the gene matches. DNA of the CDR3: TGTGCCAGCAGCTTAGACAGGGGGATGTACGAGCAGTACTTC. Translation gives CASSLDRGMYEQYF.

The V and J genes are TRBV6-1 and TRBJ2-5, with D tentatively TRBD1 (6 bases). The ends were cut back, 5 bases at V and 5 bases at J, with 9 bases in the middle. Germline V gene data show CDR1 as MNHNS and CDR2 as SASEGT. CDR3 length equals 12 residues. In DNA form, the CDR3 reads TGTGCCAGCAGTCCAGGGGAGGAGACCCAGTACTTC. It yields the protein CASSPGEETQYF.

This rearrangement joins TRBV27 to TRBJ1-1; the D is unclear. Germline V gene lookup returns CDR1 MNHEY and CDR2 SMNVEV (reference sequence). CDR3 length: 11 residues. The V gene lost 8 bases and the J gene lost 1 base, with 5 bases spanning the gap. This CDR3 reads CASGRNTEAFF. The CDR3 DNA is TGTGCCAGCGGTAGGAACACTGAAGCTTTCTTT.

There are a few counts of this clone. The rearrangement joins TRBV7-9 to TRBJ1-4, with unresolved D. The V end lost 7 bases, the J end lost 2 bases, and 11 bases lay between the germline ends. The CDR3 contains 14 residues. From germline, CDR1 is SEHNR and CDR2 FQNEAQ (reference sequence). The CDR3 region has the DNA TGTGCCAGCACCATAACCGGGACTAATGAAAAACTGTTTTTT. Protein sequence: CASTITGTNEKLFF.

The V gene is TRBV5-1, the J gene TRBJ2-6; a possible D gene is TRBD2 (5 bases). The germline V gene encodes CDR1 SGHRS and CDR2 YFSETQ. The CDR3 sequence is 17 residues long. The V end was cut by 0 bases, the J end by 0 bases, with 10 bases between. The DNA for the CDR3 is TGCGCCAGCAGCTTGGATCTGGCGGGCTCTGGGGCCAACGTCCTGACTTTC. Amino acids: CASSLDLAGSGANVLTF.

This clone was found a few times. The chain is built from TRBV9 and TRBJ2-1; TRBD2 matches 10 bases. V shed 7 bases, J shed 2 bases, and the junction held 6 bases outside the gene matches. The CDR3 runs to 15 residues. Germline CDR1 and CDR2: SGDLS and YYNGEE. The CDR3 spells CASSKLAGTYNEQFF. The CDR3 bases are TGTGCCAGCTCCAAACTAGCGGGGACCTACAATGAGCAGTTCTTC.

The CDR3 spells CASSLTRDGEQFF. In DNA, the CDR3 is TGTGCCAGCAGCTTGACCAGGGATGGCGAGCAGTTCTTC. V is TRBV7-9 and J is TRBJ2-1; a possible D gene is TRBD1 (5 bases). In germline, CDR1 is SEHNR, CDR2 FQNEAQ (reference sequence). The length of the CDR3 is 13 residues. The germline V and J ends were trimmed by 3 bases and 10 bases, with 13 bases remaining between them.

CDR3: CASSPTAERRTDTQYF. CDR3 in DNA: TGTGCCAGCAGCCCGACGGCGGAGCGGCGCACAGATACGCAGTATTTT. This chain connects TRBV7-2 to TRBJ2-3; D is perhaps TRBD2 (5 bases). Trimming left V 5 bases short and J 1 base short, with 16 bases between. Germline V gene sequence: CDR1 SGHTA, CDR2 FQGNSA. This CDR3 has 16 residues.

The chain employs TRBV7-3 and TRBJ2-3; TRBD1 matches 7 bases. This CDR3 has 14 residues. Germline V CDR1 and CDR2: SGHTA, FQGTGA. V shed 4 bases, J shed 4 bases, and the junction held 5 bases outside the gene matches. As DNA, the CDR3 is TGTGCCAGCAGCTCCCTAGGGGGCGCAGATACGCAGTATTTT. It specifies CASSSLGGADTQYF. The variable domain in full, completed from reference TRBV7-3 and TRBJ2-3, reads GAGVSQTPSNKVTEKGKYVELRCDPISGHTALYWYRQSLGQGPEFLIYFQGTGAADDSGLPNDRFFAVRPEGSVSTLKIQRTERGDSAVYLCASSSLGGADTQYFGPGTRLTVL.

The rearrangement joins TRBV7-2 to TRBJ1-2; no firm D call. The CDR3 spans 12 residues. Germline V lookup: CDR1 SGHTA, CDR2 FQGNSA. Trimming left V 5 bases short and J 5 bases short, with 9 bases between. The CDR3 sequence is CASSRDGYGYTF. The CDR3 DNA reads as TGTGCCAGCAGCCGCGACGGGTATGGCTACACCTTC.

The V gene is TRBV7-2, the J gene TRBJ2-1; D perhaps matches TRBD2 (5 bases). The CDR3 is 14 amino acids. V shed 2 bases and J shed 5 bases, with 10 bases lying between them. Germline V gene sequence: CDR1 SGHTA, CDR2 FQGNSA. The CDR3 nucleotides are TGTGCCAGCAGCTTAAGGACTGCAAACAATGAGCAGTTCTTC. Protein: CASSLRTANNEQFF.

The chain joins TRBV11-2 to TRBJ2-3, with TRBD1 matching over 9 bases. Germline V gives CDR1 SGHAT, CDR2 FQNNGV. CDR3 length equals 15 residues. Germline trimming cut 3 bases from V and 1 base from J; bases unmatched to any gene: 2. CDR3 region: CASSLDRGGTDTQYF. The CDR3 coding sequence is TGTGCCAGCAGCTTGGACAGGGGCGGCACAGATACGCAGTATTTT. The whole variable domain, filled in from reference TRBV11-2 and TRBJ2-3, reads EAGVAQSPRYKIIEKRQSVAFWCNPISGHATLYWYQQILGQGPKLLIQFQNNGVVDDSQLPKDRFSAERLKGVDSTLKIQPAKLEDSAVYLCASSLDRGGTDTQYFGPGTRLTVL.

The gene calls are TRBV14 and TRBJ2-3; D is possibly TRBD2 (6 bases). Germline V CDR1 and CDR2: SGHDN, FVKESK. This CDR3 region has 14 residues. V gave up 6 bases and J gave up 3 bases, with 13 bases separating them. The CDR3: CASSQSGGTDTQYF. CDR3 DNA sequence: TGTGCCAGCAGTCAGAGTGGGGGGACAGATACGCAGTATTTT. The complete variable domain, with remaining parts taken from reference TRBV14 and TRBJ2-3, reads EAGVTQFPSHSVIEKGQTVTLRCDPISGHDNLYWYRRVMGKEIKFLLHFVKESKQDESGMPNNRFLAERTGGTYSTLKVQPAELEDSGVYFCASSQSGGTDTQYFGPGTRLTVL.

This chain connects TRBV19 to TRBJ2-5; D gene ambiguous. The CDR3 totals 15 residues. V dropped 6 bases and J dropped 1 base, with 15 bases sitting between them. Per the germline V gene, CDR1 is LNHDA and CDR2 is SQIVND (reference sequence). The CDR3 nucleotides are TGTGCCAGTAGCGAATCCGGGTCCTCCCAAGAGACCCAGTACTTC. This gives the protein CASSESGSSQETQYF.

V is TRBV19 and J is TRBJ1-2, with TRBD1 identical over 7 bases. This CDR3 spans 14 amino acids. From germline, CDR1 is LNHDA and CDR2 SQIVND (reference sequence). V shed 6 bases, J shed 2 bases, and the junction held 6 bases outside the gene matches. The CDR3 loop reads CASRPRGSNYGYTF. In DNA form, the CDR3 reads TGTGCCAGTAGGCCCAGGGGGTCCAACTATGGCTACACCTTC.

This chain links TRBV10-3 with TRBJ2-2, with D possibly being TRBD1 (5 bases). Germline CDR1 reads ENHRY; CDR2 reads SYGVKD. The CDR3 loop spans 17 amino acids. The V end was cut by 3 bases, the J end by 1 base, with 15 bases between. CDR3 nucleotide sequence: TGTGCCATCAGTGATTCGGAAGGCAGGGTGAACACCGGGGAGCTGTTTTTT. Its protein product is CAISDSEGRVNTGELFF.

Points on this clone: Other nucleotide sequences from this sample produce the same CDR3. The chain employs TRBV14 and TRBJ2-7; possibly TRBD1 for D (6 bases). Germline CDR1 is SGHDN and CDR2 is FVKESK. CDR3 length: 13 amino acids. Trimming took off 3 bases at V and 7 bases at J, with 13 bases between the two ends. CDR3: CASSQELGGEQYF. The CDR3 nucleotides are TGTGCCAGCAGCCAGGAACTAGGGGGTGAGCAGTACTTC. Based on the CDR3 plus reference TRBV14 and TRBJ2-7, the full variable domain is EAGVTQFPSHSVIEKGQTVTLRCDPISGHDNLYWYRRVMGKEIKFLLHFVKESKQDESGMPNNRFLAERTGGTYSTLKVQPAELEDSGVYFCASSQELGGEQYFGPGTRLTVT.

The chain combines TRBV5-4 with TRBJ2-7; 9 bases are shared with TRBD2. V trimming: 4 bases; J trimming: 2 bases; junction bases outside the gene matches: 10. CDR1 is SGHNT and CDR2 is YYREEE in the germline V gene (reference sequence). This CDR3 contains 16 residues. CDR3 sequence: CASSPGWSSGAYEQYF. CDR3 DNA: TGTGCCAGCAGCCCAGGATGGTCTAGCGGGGCCTACGAGCAGTACTTC.